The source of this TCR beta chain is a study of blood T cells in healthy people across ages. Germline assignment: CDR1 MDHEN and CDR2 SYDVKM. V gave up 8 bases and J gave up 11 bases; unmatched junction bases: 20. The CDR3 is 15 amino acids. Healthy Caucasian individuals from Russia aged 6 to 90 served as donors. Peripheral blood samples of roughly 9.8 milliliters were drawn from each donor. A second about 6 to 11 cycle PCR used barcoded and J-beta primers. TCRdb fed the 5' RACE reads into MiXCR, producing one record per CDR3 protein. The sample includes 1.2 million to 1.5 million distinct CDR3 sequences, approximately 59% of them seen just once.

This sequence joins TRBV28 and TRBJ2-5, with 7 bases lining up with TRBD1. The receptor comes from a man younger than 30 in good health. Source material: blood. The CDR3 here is CASSLAPNTGVGQYF. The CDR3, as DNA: TGTGCCAGCTCCCTCGCCCCCAACACAGGGGTCGGGCAGTACTTC. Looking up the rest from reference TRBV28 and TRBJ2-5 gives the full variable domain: DVKVTQSSRYLVKRTGEKVFLECVQDMDHENMFWYRQDPGLGLRLIYFSYDVKMKEKGDIPEGYSVSREKKERFSLILESASTNQTSMYLCASSLAPNTGVGQYFGPGTRLLVL.